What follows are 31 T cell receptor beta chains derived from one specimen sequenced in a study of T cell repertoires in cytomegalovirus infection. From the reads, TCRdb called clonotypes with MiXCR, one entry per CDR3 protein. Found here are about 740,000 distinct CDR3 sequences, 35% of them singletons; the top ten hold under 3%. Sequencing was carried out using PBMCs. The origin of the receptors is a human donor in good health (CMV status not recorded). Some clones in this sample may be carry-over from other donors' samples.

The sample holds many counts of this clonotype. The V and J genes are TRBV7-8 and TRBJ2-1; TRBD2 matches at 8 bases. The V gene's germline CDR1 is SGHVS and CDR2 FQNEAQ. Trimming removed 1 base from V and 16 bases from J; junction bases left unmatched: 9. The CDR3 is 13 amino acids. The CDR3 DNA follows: TGTGCCAGCAGCTTAGACGGGGGGGTTCATATTTTCTTC. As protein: CASSLDGGVHIFF.

CDR3 nucleotide sequence: TGTGCCAGCAGTTTATTTCGACGGCCGAACACTGAAGCTTTCTTT. Protein product: CASSLFRRPNTEAFF. This sequence joins TRBV28 and TRBJ1-1; no clear D. Trimming shortened V by 1 base and J by 1 base, and 10 bases separated the two germline ends. CDR1 MDHEN and CDR2 SYDVKM come from the germline V gene. The length of the CDR3 is 15 residues.

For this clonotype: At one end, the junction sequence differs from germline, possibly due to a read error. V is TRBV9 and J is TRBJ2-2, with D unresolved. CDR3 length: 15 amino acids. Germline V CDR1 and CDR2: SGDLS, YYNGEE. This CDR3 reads CDSSVRLVNTGELFF. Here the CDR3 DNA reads TGTGACAGCAGCGTACGGCTAGTCAACACCGGGGAGCTGTTTTTT.

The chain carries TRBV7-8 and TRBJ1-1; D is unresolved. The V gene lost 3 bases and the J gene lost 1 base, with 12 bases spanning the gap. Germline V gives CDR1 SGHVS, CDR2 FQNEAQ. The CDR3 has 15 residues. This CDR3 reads CASSFLDSPNTEAFF. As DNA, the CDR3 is TGTGCCAGCAGCTTTCTGGACTCACCGAACACTGAAGCTTTCTTT.

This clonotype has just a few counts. The CDR3 spells CASSRTGGGSYEQYF. CDR3 nucleotides: TGTGCCAGTAGCAGGACAGGGGGCGGTTCCTACGAGCAGTACTTC. The chain carries TRBV19 and TRBJ2-7; TRBD1 aligns across 11 bases. The germline V gene has CDR1 LNHDA and CDR2 SQIVND (reference sequence). Unmatched junction bases numbered 5, after V lost 6 bases and J lost 1 base. The CDR3 length is 15 residues.

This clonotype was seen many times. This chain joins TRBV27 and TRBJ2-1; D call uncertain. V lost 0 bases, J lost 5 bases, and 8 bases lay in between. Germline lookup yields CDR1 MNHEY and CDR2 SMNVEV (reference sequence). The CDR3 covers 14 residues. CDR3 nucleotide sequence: TGTGCCAGCAGTTTATCGCAGGCCCACAATGAGCAGTTCTTC. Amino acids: CASSLSQAHNEQFF.

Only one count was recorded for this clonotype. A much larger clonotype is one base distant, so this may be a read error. CDR3 coding DNA: TGTGCCAGCAGCTCCAGGGCCAGGGGGGATACCCAGTACTTC. Translating it yields CASSSRARGDTQYF. V gene TRBV7-2 combines with J gene TRBJ2-5; the D gene is possibly TRBD1 (7 bases). Germline V gene sequence: CDR1 SGHTA, CDR2 FQGNSA. Trimming shortened V by 4 bases and J by 8 bases, and 17 bases separated the two germline ends. CDR3 length equals 14 residues.

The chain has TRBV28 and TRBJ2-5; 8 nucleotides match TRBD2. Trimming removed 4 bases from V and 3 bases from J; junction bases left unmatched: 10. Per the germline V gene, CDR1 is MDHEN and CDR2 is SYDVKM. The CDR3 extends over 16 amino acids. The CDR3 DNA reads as TGTGCCAGCAGTTCGTGGACCGATAGCGGGAAAGAGACCCAGTACTTC. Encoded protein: CASSSWTDSGKETQYF.

As DNA, the CDR3 is TGCAGTGCTAGAGCCGGGAAAGAGGCCGGGGAGCTGTTTTTT. It codes for CSARAGKEAGELFF. The V gene is TRBV20-1, the J gene TRBJ2-2, with a tentative D call TRBD2 (5 bases). This CDR3 has 14 amino acids. CDR1 is DFQATT, CDR2 SNEGSKA, per germline (reference sequence). Deletions cut 1 base from V and 6 bases from J, with 12 bases between.

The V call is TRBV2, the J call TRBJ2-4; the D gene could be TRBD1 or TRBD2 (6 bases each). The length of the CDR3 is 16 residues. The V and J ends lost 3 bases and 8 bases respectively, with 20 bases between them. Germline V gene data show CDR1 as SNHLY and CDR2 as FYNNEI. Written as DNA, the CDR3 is TGTGCCAGCAGTGATACGGACCAGGGGAGGAGGGACATTCAGTACTTC. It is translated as CASSDTDQGRRDIQYF.

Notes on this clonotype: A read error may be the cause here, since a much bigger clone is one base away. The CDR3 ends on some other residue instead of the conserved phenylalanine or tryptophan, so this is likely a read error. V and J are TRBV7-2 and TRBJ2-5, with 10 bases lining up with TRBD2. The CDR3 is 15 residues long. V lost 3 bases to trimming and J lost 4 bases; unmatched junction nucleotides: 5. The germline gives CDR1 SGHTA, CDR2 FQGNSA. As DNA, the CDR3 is TGTGCCAGCAGCTTGCAAGCGGGAGGGCCAGAGACCCAGTACTTA. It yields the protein CASSLQAGGPETQYL.

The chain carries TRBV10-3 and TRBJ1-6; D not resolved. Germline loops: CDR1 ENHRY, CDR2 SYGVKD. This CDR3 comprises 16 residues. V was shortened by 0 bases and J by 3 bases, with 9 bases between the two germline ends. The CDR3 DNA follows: TGTGCCATCAGTGAGTCTGCGGGTGACTATAATTCACCCCTCCACTTT. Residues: CAISESAGDYNSPLHF.

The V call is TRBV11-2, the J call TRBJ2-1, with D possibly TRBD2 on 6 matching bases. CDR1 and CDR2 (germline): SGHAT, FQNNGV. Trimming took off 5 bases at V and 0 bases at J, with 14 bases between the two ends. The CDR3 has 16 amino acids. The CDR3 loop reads CASSVVAGFSYNEQFF. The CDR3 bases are TGTGCCAGCAGCGTAGTGGCGGGGTTCTCCTACAATGAGCAGTTCTTC.

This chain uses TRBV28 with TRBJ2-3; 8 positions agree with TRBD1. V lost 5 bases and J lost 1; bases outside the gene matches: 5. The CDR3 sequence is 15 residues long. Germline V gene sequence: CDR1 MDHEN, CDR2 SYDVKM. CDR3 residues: CASSRQGAGTDTQYF. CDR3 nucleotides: TGTGCCAGCAGTCGTCAGGGGGCCGGCACAGATACGCAGTATTTT.

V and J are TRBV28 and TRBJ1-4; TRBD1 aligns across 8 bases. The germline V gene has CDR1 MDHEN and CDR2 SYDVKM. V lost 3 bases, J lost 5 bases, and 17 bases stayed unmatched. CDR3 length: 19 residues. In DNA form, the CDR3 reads TGTGCCAGCAGTTTGGCACCGGACAGGGAAAGATTCTCAAATGAAAAACTGTTTTTT. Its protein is CASSLAPDRERFSNEKLFF.

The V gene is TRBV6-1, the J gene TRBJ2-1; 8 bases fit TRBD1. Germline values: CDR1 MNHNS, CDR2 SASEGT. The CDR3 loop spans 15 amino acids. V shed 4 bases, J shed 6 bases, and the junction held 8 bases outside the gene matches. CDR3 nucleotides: TGTGCCAGCAGTGCCATGGCAGGGGGCCGCAATGAGCAGTTCTTC. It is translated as CASSAMAGGRNEQFF.

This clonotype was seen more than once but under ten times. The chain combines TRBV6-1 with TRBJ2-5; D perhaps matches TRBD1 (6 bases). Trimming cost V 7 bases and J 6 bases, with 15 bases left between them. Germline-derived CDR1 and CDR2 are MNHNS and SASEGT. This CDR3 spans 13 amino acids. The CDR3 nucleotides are TGTGCCAGCACCGCCCGGGACATCCAGACCCAGTACTTC. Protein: CASTARDIQTQYF.

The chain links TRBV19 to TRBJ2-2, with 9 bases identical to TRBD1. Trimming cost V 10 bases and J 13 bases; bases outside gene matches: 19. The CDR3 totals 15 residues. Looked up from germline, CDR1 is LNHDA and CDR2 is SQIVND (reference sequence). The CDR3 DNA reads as TGTGCCATTAGGTCGGGACAGGGTTTTACCGGCGGGCTGTTTTTT. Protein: CAIRSGQGFTGGLFF.

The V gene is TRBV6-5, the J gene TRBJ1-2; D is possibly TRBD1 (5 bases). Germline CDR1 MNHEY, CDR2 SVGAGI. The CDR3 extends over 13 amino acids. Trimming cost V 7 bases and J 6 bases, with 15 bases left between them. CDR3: CASTLGQGDGYTF. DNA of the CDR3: TGTGCCAGCACCCTGGGGCAGGGCGATGGCTACACCTTC.

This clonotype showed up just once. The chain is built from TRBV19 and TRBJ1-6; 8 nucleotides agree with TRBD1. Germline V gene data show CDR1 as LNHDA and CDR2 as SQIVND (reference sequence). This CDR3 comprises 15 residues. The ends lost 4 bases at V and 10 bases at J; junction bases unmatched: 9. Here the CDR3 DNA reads TGTGCCAGTAGTAACCCCGACAGGGGTCGATCACCCCTCCACTTT. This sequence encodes CASSNPDRGRSPLHF.

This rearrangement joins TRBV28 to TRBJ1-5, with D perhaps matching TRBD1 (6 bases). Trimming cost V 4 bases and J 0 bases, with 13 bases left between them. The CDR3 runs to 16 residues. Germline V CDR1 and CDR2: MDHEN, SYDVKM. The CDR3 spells CASSSWTAYSNQPQHF. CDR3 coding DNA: TGTGCCAGCAGTTCCTGGACAGCTTATAGCAATCAGCCCCAGCATTTT.

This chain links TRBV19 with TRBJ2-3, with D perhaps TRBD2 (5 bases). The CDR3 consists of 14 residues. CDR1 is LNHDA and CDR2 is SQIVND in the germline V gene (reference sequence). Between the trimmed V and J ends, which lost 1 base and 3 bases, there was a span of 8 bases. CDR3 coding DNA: TGTGCCAGTAGTATAGTTCCGGGGACAGATACGCAGTATTTT. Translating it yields CASSIVPGTDTQYF.

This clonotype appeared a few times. This CDR3 is CASSHVAGRNEQYF. DNA for the CDR3: TGTGCCAGCAGCCACGTGGCAGGGCGGAACGAGCAGTACTTC. The chain joins TRBV14 to TRBJ2-7; weak D call: TRBD1 (5 bases). With 3 bases removed from V and 5 bases from J, the gap between germline ends came to 14 bases. Germline values: CDR1 SGHDN, CDR2 FVKESK. The CDR3 sequence is 14 residues long.

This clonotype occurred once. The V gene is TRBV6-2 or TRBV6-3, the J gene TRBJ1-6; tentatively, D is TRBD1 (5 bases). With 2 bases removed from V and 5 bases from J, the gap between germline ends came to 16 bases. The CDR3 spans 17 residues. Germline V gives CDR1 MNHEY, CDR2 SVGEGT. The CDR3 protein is CASSYRGTESNNSPLHF. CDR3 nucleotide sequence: TGTGCCAGCAGTTACCGCGGGACCGAATCGAATAATTCACCCCTCCACTTT.

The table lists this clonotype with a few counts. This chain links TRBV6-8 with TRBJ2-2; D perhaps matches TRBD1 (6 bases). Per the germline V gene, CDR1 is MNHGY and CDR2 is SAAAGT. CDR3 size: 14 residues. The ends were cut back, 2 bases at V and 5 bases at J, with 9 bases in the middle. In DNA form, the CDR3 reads TGTGCCAGCAGTTACCAAGGACAGACCGGGGAGCTGTTTTTT. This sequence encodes CASSYQGQTGELFF.

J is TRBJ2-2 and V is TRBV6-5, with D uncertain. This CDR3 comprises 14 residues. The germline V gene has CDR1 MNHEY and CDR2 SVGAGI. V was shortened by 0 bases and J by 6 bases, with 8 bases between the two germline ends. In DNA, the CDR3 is TGTGCCAGCAGTTACTCGGGTCTAGCCGGGGAGCTGTTTTTT. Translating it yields CASSYSGLAGELFF.

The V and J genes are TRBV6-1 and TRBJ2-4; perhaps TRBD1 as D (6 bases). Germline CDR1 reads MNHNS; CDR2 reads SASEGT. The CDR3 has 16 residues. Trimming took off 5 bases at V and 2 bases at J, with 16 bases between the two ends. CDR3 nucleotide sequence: TGTGCCAGCAGTAAACAGGGAAGTGTAACCAAAAACATTCAGTACTTC. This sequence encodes CASSKQGSVTKNIQYF.

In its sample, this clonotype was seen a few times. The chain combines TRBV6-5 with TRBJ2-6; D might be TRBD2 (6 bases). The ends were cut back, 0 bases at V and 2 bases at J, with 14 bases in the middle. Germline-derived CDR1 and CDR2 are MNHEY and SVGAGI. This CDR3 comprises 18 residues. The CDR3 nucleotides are TGTGCCAGCAGTTACTCGCGGGGTTCTCAGCCTGGGGCCAACGTCCTGACTTTC. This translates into CASSYSRGSQPGANVLTF.

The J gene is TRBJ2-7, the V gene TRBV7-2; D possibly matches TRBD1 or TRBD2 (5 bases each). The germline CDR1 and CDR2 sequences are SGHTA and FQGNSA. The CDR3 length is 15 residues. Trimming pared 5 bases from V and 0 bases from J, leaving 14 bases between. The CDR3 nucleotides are TGTGCCAGCAGCCAAATGGGACGACCCTCCTACGAGCAGTACTTC. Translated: CASSQMGRPSYEQYF.

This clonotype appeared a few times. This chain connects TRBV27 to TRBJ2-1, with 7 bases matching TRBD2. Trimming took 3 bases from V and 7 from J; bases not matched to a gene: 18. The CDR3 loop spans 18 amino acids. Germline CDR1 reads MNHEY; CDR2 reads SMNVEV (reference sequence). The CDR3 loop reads CASSLGAFFGASGNEQFF. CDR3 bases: TGTGCCAGCAGTTTGGGCGCATTTTTTGGGGCTAGCGGTAATGAGCAGTTCTTC.

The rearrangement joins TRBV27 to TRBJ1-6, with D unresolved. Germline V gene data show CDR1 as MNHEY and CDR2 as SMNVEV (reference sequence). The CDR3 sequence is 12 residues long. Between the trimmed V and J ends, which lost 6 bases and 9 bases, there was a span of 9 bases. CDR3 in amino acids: CASRQNGSPLHF. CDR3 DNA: TGTGCCAGCAGACAAAACGGTTCACCCCTCCACTTT.